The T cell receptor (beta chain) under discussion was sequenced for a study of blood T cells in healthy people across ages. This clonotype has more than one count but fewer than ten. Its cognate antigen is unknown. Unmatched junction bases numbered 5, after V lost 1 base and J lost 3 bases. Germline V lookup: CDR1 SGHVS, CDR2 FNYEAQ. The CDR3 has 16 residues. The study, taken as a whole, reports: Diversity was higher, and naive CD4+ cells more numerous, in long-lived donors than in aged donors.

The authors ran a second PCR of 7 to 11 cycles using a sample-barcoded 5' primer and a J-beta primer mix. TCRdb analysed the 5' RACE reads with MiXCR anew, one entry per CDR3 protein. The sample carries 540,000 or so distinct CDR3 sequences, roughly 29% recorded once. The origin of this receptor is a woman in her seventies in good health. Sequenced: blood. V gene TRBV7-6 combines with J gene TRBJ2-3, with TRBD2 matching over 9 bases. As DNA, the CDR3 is TGTGCCAGCAGCTTAGTTGCTAGCGGGGCAACAGATACGCAGTATTTT. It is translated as CASSLVASGATDTQYF.